This entry concerns a single T cell receptor beta chain. These data come from a study of blood T cell repertoires in COVID-19. The CDR3 runs 14 residues. V gave up 6 bases and J gave up 6 bases; unmatched junction bases: 10. Germline assignment: CDR1 LNHDA and CDR2 SQIVND (reference sequence). Original methodology: Amplification of reference gene primers was used by the study to estimate nucleated cell counts. Using immunoSEQ multiplex PCR, the repertoire was profiled, and TCRdb retains in-frame clones only, with some absent. V and J calls plus clone size are reproduced from that table; the DNA served to infer D and trimming. The table has approximately 190,000 clones, roughly 80% seen once.

Source material: peripheral blood. This sequence originates from a man in his sixties with acute or convalescent COVID-19. The V call is TRBV19, the J call TRBJ2-7; 8 nucleotides align to TRBD2. The CDR3 reads CASRDYGTRGEQYF. As DNA, the CDR3 is TGTGCCAGTAGAGACTACGGGACTAGGGGCGAGCAGTACTTC.